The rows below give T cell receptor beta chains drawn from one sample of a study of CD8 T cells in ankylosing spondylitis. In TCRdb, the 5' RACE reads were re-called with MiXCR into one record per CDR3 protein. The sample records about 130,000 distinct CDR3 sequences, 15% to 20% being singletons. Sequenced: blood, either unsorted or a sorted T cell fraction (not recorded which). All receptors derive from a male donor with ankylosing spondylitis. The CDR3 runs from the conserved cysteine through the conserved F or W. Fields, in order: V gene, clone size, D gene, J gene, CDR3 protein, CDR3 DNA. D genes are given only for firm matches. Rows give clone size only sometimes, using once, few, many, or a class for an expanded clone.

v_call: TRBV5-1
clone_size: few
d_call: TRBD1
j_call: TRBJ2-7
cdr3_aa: CASSSGQGWDEQYF
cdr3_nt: TGCGCCAGCAGCTCCGGACAGGGGTGGGACGAGCAGTACTTC

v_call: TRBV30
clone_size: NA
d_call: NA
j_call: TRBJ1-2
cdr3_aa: CAWRDNYGYTF
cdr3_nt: TGTGCCTGGAGGGATAACTATGGCTACACCTTC

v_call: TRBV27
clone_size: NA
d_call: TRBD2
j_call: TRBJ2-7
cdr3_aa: CASSSGTSSGYEQYF
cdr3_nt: TGTGCCAGCAGTTCCGGGACTAGCTCTGGCTACGAGCAGTACTTC

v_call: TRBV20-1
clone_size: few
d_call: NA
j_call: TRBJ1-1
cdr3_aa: CSAPPRGRGEAFF
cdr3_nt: TGCAGTGCCCCCCCCCGGGGACGGGGTGAAGCTTTCTTT

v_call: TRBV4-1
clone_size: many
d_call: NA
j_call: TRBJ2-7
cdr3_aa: CASSQDMRINSYEQYF
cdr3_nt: TGCGCCAGCAGCCAAGATATGCGAATAAATAGCTACGAGCAGTACTTC

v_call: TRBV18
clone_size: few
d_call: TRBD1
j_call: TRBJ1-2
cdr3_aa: CASSPTFWGQGLNGYTF
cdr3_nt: TGTGCCAGCTCACCTACTTTTTGGGGACAGGGGCTTAATGGCTACACCTTC

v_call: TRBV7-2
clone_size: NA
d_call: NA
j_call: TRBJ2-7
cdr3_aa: CASSLMTGEDYEQYF
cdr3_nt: TGTGCCAGCAGCTTAATGACGGGAGAGGACTACGAGCAGTACTTC

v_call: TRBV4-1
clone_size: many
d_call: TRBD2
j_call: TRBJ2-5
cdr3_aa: CASSQVLADYQETQYF
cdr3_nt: TGCGCCAGCAGCCAAGTACTAGCGGATTACCAAGAGACCCAGTACTTC

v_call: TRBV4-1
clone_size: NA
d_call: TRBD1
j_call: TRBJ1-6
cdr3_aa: CASSQPLTGGSPLHF
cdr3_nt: TGCGCCAGCAGCCAACCATTGACAGGGGGTTCACCCCTCCACTTT

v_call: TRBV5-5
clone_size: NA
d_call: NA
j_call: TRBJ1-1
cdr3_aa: CASSQIYTGFNTEAFF
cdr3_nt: TGTGCCAGCAGCCAAATATATACAGGGTTTAACACTGAAGCTTTCTTT

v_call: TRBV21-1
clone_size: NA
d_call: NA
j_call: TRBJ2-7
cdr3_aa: CASSLSRGPYEQYF
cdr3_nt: TGTGCCAGCAGTCTCTCTCGCGGCCCCTACGAGCAGTACTTC

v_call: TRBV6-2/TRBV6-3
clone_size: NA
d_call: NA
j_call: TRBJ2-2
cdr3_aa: CASSMTGNTGELFF
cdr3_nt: TGTGCCAGCAGTATGACTGGGAACACCGGGGAGCTGTTTTTT

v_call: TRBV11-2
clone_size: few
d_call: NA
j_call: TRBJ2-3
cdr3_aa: CASSLVSGEADTQYF
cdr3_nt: TGTGCCAGCAGCTTAGTGTCGGGAGAAGCAGATACGCAGTATTTT

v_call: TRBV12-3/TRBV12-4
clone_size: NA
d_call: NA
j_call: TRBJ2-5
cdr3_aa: CASNARRGSQETQYF
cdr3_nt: TGTGCCAGCAACGCCCGGCGCGGATCCCAAGAGACCCAGTACTTC

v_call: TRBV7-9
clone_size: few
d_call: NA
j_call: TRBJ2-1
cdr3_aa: CASSSPTLTRHNEQFF
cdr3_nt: TGTGCCAGCAGCTCCCCGACTCTAACTCGGCACAATGAGCAGTTCTTC

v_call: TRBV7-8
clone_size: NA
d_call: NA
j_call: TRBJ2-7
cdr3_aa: CASSLNRDYEQYF
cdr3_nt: TGTGCCAGCAGCTTAAACAGGGATTACGAGCAGTACTTC

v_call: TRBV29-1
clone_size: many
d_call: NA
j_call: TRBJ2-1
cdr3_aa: CSVEGLVFGSYNEQFF
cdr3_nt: TGCAGCGTTGAAGGACTAGTTTTCGGCTCCTACAATGAGCAGTTCTTC

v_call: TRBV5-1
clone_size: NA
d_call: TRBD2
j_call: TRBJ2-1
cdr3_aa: CASSPTIQGLAGWLNEQFF
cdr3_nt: TGCGCCAGCAGCCCCACAATACAGGGACTAGCGGGATGGTTGAATGAGCAGTTCTTC

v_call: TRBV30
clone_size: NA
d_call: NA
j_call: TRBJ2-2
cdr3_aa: CAWSRDTGELFF
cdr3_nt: TGTGCCTGGAGTAGGGACACCGGGGAGCTGTTTTTT

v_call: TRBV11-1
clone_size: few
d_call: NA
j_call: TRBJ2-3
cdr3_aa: CASSPGVGTGDTQYF
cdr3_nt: TGTGCCAGCAGCCCGGGGGTCGGGACCGGAGATACGCAGTATTTT

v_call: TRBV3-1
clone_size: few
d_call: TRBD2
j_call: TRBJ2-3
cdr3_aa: CASSQDRWAGEPFF
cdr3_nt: TGTGCCAGCAGCCAAGACCGGTGGGCGGGAGAGCCGTTCTTT

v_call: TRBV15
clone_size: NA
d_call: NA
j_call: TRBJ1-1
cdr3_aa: CATSTGGGPGTEAFF
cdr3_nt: TGTGCCACCAGCACTGGGGGGGGGCCGGGCACTGAAGCTTTCTTT

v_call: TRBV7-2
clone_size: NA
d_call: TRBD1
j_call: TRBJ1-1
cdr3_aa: CASSSNRGKYTEAFF
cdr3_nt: TGTGCCAGCAGCTCCAACAGGGGGAAGTACACTGAAGCTTTCTTT

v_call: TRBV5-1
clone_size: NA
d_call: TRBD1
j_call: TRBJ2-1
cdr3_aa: CASDRTGGYNEQFF
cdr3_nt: TGCGCCAGCGACCGGACAGGGGGGTACAATGAGCAGTTCTTC

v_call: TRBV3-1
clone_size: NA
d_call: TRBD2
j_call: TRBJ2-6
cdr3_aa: CASSSLASGLPRGANVLTF
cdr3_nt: TGTGCCAGCAGCTCGCTGGCTAGCGGGTTGCCAAGGGGGGCCAACGTCCTGACTTTC

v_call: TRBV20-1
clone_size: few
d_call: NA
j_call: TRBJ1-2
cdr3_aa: CSANPTHYGYTF
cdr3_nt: TGCAGTGCTAATCCAACCCACTATGGCTACACCTTC

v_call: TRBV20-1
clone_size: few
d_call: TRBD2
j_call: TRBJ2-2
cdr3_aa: CSATSGSPRGELFF
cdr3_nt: TGCAGCGCCACTAGCGGGAGCCCCAGAGGGGAGCTGTTTTTT

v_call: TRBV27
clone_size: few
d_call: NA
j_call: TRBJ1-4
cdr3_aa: CASSWTATNEKLFF
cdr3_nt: TGTGCCAGCAGTTGGACAGCAACTAATGAAAAACTGTTTTTT

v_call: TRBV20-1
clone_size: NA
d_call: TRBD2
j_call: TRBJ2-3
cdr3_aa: CSASPLVTSGRATDTQYF
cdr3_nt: TGCAGTGCTAGTCCTCTCGTGACTAGCGGGAGGGCCACAGATACGCAGTATTTT

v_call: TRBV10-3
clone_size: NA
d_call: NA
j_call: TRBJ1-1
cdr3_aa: CAISGDPWRKNEAFF
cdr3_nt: TGTGCCATCAGCGGGGACCCCTGGAGAAAGAATGAAGCTTTCTTT

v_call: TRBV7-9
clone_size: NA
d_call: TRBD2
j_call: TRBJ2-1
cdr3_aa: CASSLVASGVGGNEQFF
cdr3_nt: TGTGCCAGCAGCTTAGTGGCCAGCGGGGTGGGTGGCAATGAGCAGTTCTTC

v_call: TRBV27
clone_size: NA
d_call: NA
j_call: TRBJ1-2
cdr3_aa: CASSLYPGRDGGYTF
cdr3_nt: TGTGCCAGCAGTTTATACCCAGGGAGGGACGGGGGCTACACCTTC

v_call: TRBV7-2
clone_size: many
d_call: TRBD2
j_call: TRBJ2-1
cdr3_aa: CASSKAPGLAYNEQFF
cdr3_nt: TGTGCCAGCAGCAAAGCCCCGGGACTAGCCTACAATGAGCAGTTCTTC

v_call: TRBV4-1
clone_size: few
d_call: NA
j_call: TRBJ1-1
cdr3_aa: CASSQDMGDATEAFF
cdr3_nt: TGCGCCAGCAGCCAAGATATGGGTGACGCTACTGAAGCTTTCTTT

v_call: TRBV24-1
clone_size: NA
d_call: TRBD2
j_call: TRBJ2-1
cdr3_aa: CATSDRLAGPLSFSYNEQFF
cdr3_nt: TGTGCCACCAGTGATCGACTAGCGGGCCCCCTTTCTTTCTCCTACAATGAGCAGTTCTTC

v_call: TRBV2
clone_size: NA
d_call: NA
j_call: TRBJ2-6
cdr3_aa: CASSDLGIRGANVLTF
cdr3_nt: TGTGCCAGCAGTGACTTGGGAATTCGGGGGGCCAACGTCCTGACTTTC

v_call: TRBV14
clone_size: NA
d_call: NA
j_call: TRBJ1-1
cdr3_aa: CASSMLAMNTEAFF
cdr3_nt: TGTGCCAGCAGTATGCTGGCGATGAACACTGAAGCTTTCTTT

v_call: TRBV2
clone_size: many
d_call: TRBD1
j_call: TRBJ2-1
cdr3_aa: CARGGQGPNNEQFF
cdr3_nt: TGTGCCAGGGGGGGACAGGGACCCAACAATGAGCAGTTCTTC

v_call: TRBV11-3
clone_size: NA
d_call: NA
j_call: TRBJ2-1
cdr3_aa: CASSFGTTNEQFF
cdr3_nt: TGTGCCAGCAGCTTTGGAACTACCAATGAGCAGTTCTTC

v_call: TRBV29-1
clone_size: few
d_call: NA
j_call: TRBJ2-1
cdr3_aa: CSGIVAPRNEQFF
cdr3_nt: TGCAGCGGGATAGTTGCCCCGAGGAATGAGCAGTTCTTC

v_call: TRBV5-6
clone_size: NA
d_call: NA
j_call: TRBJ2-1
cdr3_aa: CASSLAREHNEQFF
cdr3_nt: TGTGCCAGCAGCTTGGCCCGGGAACACAATGAGCAGTTCTTC

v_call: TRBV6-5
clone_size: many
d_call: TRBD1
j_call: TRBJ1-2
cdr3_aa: CASSYPTGGNGYTF
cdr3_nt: TGTGCCAGCAGTTACCCCACAGGGGGCAACGGCTACACCTTC

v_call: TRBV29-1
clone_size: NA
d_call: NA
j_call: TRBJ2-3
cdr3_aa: CSVEIPTVRGTQYF
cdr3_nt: TGCAGCGTTGAAATCCCGACAGTCCGCGGTACGCAGTATTTT

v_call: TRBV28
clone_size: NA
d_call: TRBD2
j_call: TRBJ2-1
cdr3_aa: CASSRNPGLAGAPGNEQFF
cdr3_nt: TGTGCCAGCAGTCGAAACCCAGGACTAGCGGGAGCACCTGGGAATGAGCAGTTCTTC

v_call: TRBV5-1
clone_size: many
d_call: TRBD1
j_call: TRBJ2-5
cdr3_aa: CASSQPDRGHETQYF
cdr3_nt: TGCGCCAGCAGCCAACCAGACAGGGGGCATGAGACCCAGTACTTC

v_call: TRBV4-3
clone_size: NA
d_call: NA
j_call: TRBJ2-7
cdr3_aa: CASSQDRATSFGEQYF
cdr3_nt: TGCGCCAGCAGCCAAGATCGGGCGACTAGTTTCGGCGAGCAGTACTTC

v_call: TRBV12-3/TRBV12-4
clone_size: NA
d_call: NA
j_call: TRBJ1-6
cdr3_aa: CASSLAYGRNSPLHF
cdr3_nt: TGTGCCAGCAGTTTAGCTTACGGGAGAAATTCACCCCTCCACTTT

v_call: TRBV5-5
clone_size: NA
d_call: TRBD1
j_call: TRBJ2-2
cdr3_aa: CASSSSRTGSTGELFF
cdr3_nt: TGTGCCAGCAGCTCTTCGCGGACAGGGTCCACCGGGGAGCTGTTTTTT

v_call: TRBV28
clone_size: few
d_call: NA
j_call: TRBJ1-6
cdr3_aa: CASRLGGGGFNSPLHF
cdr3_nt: TGTGCCAGCAGATTAGGGGGTGGGGGCTTTAATTCACCCCTCCACTTT

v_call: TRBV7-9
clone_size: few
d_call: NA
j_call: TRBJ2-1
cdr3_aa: CATLSRLEQFF
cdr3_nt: TGTGCTACTTTGAGCCGCCTTGAGCAGTTCTTC

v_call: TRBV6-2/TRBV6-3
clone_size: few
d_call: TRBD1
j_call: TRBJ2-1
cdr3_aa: CASRPQGYNEQFF
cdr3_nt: TGTGCCAGCAGGCCACAGGGGTACAATGAGCAGTTCTTC

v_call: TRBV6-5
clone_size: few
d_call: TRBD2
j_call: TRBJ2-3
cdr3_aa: CASSYYLAGGSADTQYF
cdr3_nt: TGTGCCAGCAGTTACTATCTAGCGGGAGGATCAGCAGATACGCAGTATTTT

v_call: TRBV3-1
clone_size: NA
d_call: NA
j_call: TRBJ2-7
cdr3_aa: CASSDDFTYEQYF
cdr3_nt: TGTGCCAGCAGCGATGACTTCACCTACGAGCAGTACTTC

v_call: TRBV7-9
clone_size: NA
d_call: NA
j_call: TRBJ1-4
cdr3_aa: CASSFLPQSTNEKLFF
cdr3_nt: TGTGCCAGCAGCTTCCTTCCGCAATCAACTAATGAAAAACTGTTTTTT

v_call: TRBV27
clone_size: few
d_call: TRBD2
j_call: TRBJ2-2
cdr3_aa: CAATSGTGELFF
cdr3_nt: TGTGCCGCGACTAGCGGCACCGGGGAGCTGTTTTTT

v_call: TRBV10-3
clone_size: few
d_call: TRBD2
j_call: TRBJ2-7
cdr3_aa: CATFSGRTDYYEQYF
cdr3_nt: TGTGCCACCTTCAGCGGGAGGACTGACTACTACGAGCAGTACTTC

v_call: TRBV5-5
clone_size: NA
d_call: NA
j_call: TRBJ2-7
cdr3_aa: CASSLGGAIGTSPYEQYF
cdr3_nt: TGTGCCAGCAGCTTGGGGGGGGCAATTGGCACTTCACCATACGAGCAGTACTTC

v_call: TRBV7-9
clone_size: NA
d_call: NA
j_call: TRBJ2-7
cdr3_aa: CASSLERVEQYF
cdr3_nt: TGTGCCAGCAGCTTAGAAAGAGTCGAGCAGTACTTC

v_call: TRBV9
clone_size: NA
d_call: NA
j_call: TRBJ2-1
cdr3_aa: CASSALGSSYDEQFF
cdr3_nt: TGTGCCAGCAGCGCCCTCGGGTCTTCGTACGATGAGCAGTTCTTC

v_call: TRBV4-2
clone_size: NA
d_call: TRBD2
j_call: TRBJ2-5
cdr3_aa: CASGEGETQYF
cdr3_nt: TGTGCCAGCGGGGAGGGGGAGACCCAGTACTTC